A single sample gave rise to the 20 T cell receptor beta chains below, sequenced in a study of patients and donors after allogeneic stem cell transplantation. MiXCR, run by TCRdb on the RT-PCR reads, gives a single entry per CDR3 protein. In the table there are more than 9,000 distinct CDR3 sequences, about 20% of which are singletons. Source material: blood, either unsorted or a sorted T cell fraction (not recorded which). The origin of the receptors is a human donor who was either an allogeneic HSCT recipient or a stem cell or donor lymphocyte infusion donor (not recorded which). It is not recorded whose cells these are; they may come from a transplant donor.

This clonotype appeared a few times. V gene TRBV5-6 combines with J gene TRBJ2-3; TRBD1 agrees at 7 bases. The CDR3 spans 13 residues. V trimming: 7 bases; J trimming: 3 bases; junction bases outside the gene matches: 5. In germline, CDR1 is SGHDT, CDR2 YYEEEE. CDR3 DNA sequence: TGTGCCAGCCAGAGACAGGGAACAGATACGCAGTATTTT. Protein product: CASQRQGTDTQYF. Using reference TRBV5-6 and TRBJ2-3 for the parts outside the CDR3, the full variable domain is DAGVTQSPTHLIKTRGQQVTLRCSPKSGHDTVSWYQQALGQGPQFIFQYYEEEERQRGNFPDRFSGHQFPNYSSELNVNALLLGDSALYLCASQRQGTDTQYFGPGTRLTVL.

This chain uses TRBV19 with TRBJ2-2, with D uncertain. V was cut by 5 bases and J by 1 base, with 11 bases left in between. Germline CDR1 LNHDA, CDR2 SQIVND (reference sequence). The CDR3 loop spans 15 amino acids. The CDR3 nucleotides are TGTGCCAGTAGTCCCCCGCCGGGGAACACCGGGGAGCTGTTTTTT. It translates to CASSPPPGNTGELFF.

The gene calls are TRBV7-2 and TRBJ2-5, with a tentative D call TRBD1 (7 bases). The V and J ends lost 1 base and 4 bases respectively, with 13 bases between them. Germline V gene sequence: CDR1 SGHTA, CDR2 FQGNSA. The CDR3 is 15 residues long. The CDR3 DNA sequence: TGTGCCAGCAGCTTAGTTGGAGGGGGCGGAGAGACCCAGTACTTC. Translating it yields CASSLVGGGGETQYF.

Written as DNA, the CDR3 is TGCAGTGCTGAAAGGGGCACTGAAGCTTTCTTT. This translates into CSAERGTEAFF. This chain uses TRBV20-1 with TRBJ1-1, with D possibly being TRBD1 (5 bases). CDR3 length equals 11 residues. In germline, CDR1 is DFQATT, CDR2 SNEGSKA (reference sequence). The V gene lost 5 bases and the J gene lost 4 bases, with 8 bases spanning the gap.

This chain joins TRBV27 and TRBJ2-7; no firm D call. Trimming took off 7 bases at V and 11 bases at J, with 15 bases between the two ends. The CDR3 has 11 amino acids. Germline loops: CDR1 MNHEY, CDR2 SMNVEV (reference sequence). CDR3 protein: CASTRPGREYF. CDR3 bases: TGTGCCAGCACCCGCCCAGGAAGGGAGTACTTC.

The table lists this clonotype with a few counts. The chain combines TRBV12-3 or TRBV12-4 with TRBJ1-1; D might be TRBD1 (5 bases). CDR3 length equals 15 residues. Trimming removed 3 bases from V and 2 bases from J, with 13 bases in between. CDR3 DNA: TGTGCCAGCAGTTTCCCCCATACAGGAAACACTGAAGCTTTCTTT. As protein: CASSFPHTGNTEAFF.

This clonotype was counted only a few times. This rearrangement joins TRBV6-6 to TRBJ1-2; 9 bases are shared with TRBD1. Per germline, CDR1 MNHNY and CDR2 SVGAGI (reference sequence). The CDR3 extends over 16 amino acids. V was clipped by 7 bases and J by 1 base; unmatched bases: 10. In nucleotides, the CDR3 is TGTGCCAGCACTACGGTCGGGACAGGGAATAACTATGGCTACACCTTC. This gives the protein CASTTVGTGNNYGYTF.

In this sample, this clonotype turned up many times. This chain connects TRBV7-2 to TRBJ1-5; TRBD1 agrees at 9 bases. Germline V lookup: CDR1 SGHTA, CDR2 FQGNSA. The CDR3 consists of 13 residues. J gave up 6 bases and V 3 bases, and 0 bases lay outside the gene matches. The CDR3 is CASSLDRGQPQHF. The CDR3 coding sequence is TGTGCCAGCAGCTTGGACAGGGGTCAGCCCCAGCATTTT.

This clonotype has just a few counts. The rearrangement joins TRBV20-1 to TRBJ2-3, with D perhaps TRBD1 or TRBD2 (7 bases each). The CDR3 contains 16 residues. Per the germline V gene, CDR1 is DFQATT and CDR2 is SNEGSKA (reference sequence). Trimming took 5 bases from V and 0 from J, leaving 18 bases between them. The CDR3, as DNA: TGCAGTGCTCGGGGGGCGACAGGGACTAGCACAGATACGCAGTATTTT. Translating it yields CSARGATGTSTDTQYF.

This clonotype was seen many times. The chain uses TRBV5-6 and TRBJ2-7; D not certain. The V and J ends lost 0 bases and 6 bases respectively, with 13 bases between them. The CDR3 is 14 residues long. The germline CDR1 and CDR2 sequences are SGHDT and YYEEEE. Here the CDR3 DNA reads TGTGCCAGCAGCTTGGGTGAAAGTGGCTTCGAGCAGTACTTC. It encodes CASSLGESGFEQYF.

This clonotype was detected many times. V and J are TRBV5-1 and TRBJ1-6; D not certain. With 0 bases removed from V and 4 bases from J, the gap between germline ends came to 5 bases. Looked up from germline, CDR1 is SGHRS and CDR2 is YFSETQ. The CDR3 length is 14 residues. The CDR3 coding sequence is TGCGCCAGCAGCTTGGGCGGATATAATTCACCCCTCCACTTT. Translated, it gives CASSLGGYNSPLHF.

This clonotype has just a few counts. The V and J genes are TRBV10-1 and TRBJ2-4; D assignment may be TRBD1 or TRBD2 (6 bases each). In germline, CDR1 is WNHNN, CDR2 SYGVQD (reference sequence). With 3 bases removed from V and 4 bases from J, the gap between germline ends came to 10 bases. The CDR3 covers 14 residues. CDR3 in amino acids: CASSEGGPKNIQYF. CDR3 in DNA: TGCGCCAGCAGTGAAGGGGGGCCTAAAAACATTCAGTACTTC.

This clonotype was observed a handful of times. V usage is TRBV7-2 and J usage is TRBJ2-1; the D gene is possibly TRBD1 (6 bases). The CDR3 has 15 residues. Trimming removed 2 bases from V and 2 bases from J, with 10 bases in between. Germline CDR1 reads SGHTA; CDR2 reads FQGNSA. Here the CDR3 reads CASSLQWGPYNEQFF. For the CDR3, the DNA is TGTGCCAGCAGCTTACAGTGGGGGCCCTACAATGAGCAGTTCTTC.

This chain uses TRBV19 with TRBJ1-1; 9 bases align to TRBD1. Germline V gene sequence: CDR1 LNHDA, CDR2 SQIVND (reference sequence). With V trimmed by 4 bases and J by 3 bases, 3 bases remained unmatched. CDR3 length equals 14 residues. The CDR3 region is CASSTQGAYTEAFF. In nucleotides, the CDR3 is TGTGCCAGTAGTACACAGGGGGCTTACACTGAAGCTTTCTTT.

This sequence joins TRBV12-3 or TRBV12-4 and TRBJ2-3; a weak D match, TRBD2 (6 bases). CDR3 size: 14 residues. Trimming cost V 6 bases and J 6 bases, with 16 bases left between them. The CDR3 nucleotides read TGTGCCAGCAGCCGCGACGGGGGTGGGGATACGCAGTATTTT. It specifies CASSRDGGGDTQYF.

The chain is built from TRBV12-3 or TRBV12-4 and TRBJ2-3; the D is unclear. Trimming removed 4 bases at V and 1 base at J, with 3 bases between. The CDR3 extends over 12 amino acids. DNA of the CDR3: TGTGCCAGCAGTTCGGGCACAGATACGCAGTATTTT. Its protein is CASSSGTDTQYF.

Only a few counts were recorded for this clonotype. The gene calls are TRBV6-2 or TRBV6-3 and TRBJ1-5, with a tentative D call TRBD1 (5 bases). The germline V gene encodes CDR1 MNHEY and CDR2 SVGEGT. This CDR3 is built from 15 residues. V shed 5 bases and J shed 3 bases, with 14 bases lying between them. In DNA, the CDR3 is TGTGCCAGCAGTAAATCAGGGAATTCCAATCAGCCCCAGCATTTT. It codes for CASSKSGNSNQPQHF.

Many counts were recorded for this clonotype. This chain joins TRBV25-1 and TRBJ1-1, with 7 bases fitting TRBD1. The CDR3 runs 15 residues. Trimming took 2 bases from V and 2 from J; bases not matched to a gene: 5. CDR1 and CDR2 from the germline V gene are MGHDK and SYGVNS. The CDR3 nucleotides are TGTGCCAGCAGTGAAGGGCGGACAGGTAACACTGAAGCTTTCTTT. The encoded protein is CASSEGRTGNTEAFF.

This clonotype was recorded a few times. The chain employs TRBV20-1 and TRBJ1-4; weak D call: TRBD1 (5 bases). The germline V and J ends were trimmed by 0 bases and 7 bases, with 15 bases remaining between them. CDR1 and CDR2 from the germline V gene are DFQATT and SNEGSKA (reference sequence). The CDR3 covers 15 residues. CDR3 sequence reads: CSARDLGGFGEKLFF. The CDR3, as DNA: TGCAGTGCTAGAGATCTTGGGGGGTTTGGTGAAAAACTGTTTTTT.

This chain connects TRBV7-9 to TRBJ2-7; no firm D call. The length of the CDR3 is 13 residues. V was clipped by 0 bases and J by 6 bases, with 9 bases between them. In germline, CDR1 is SEHNR, CDR2 FQNEAQ (reference sequence). DNA for the CDR3: TGTGCCAGCAGCTTAGCGCGGTCGGGCGAGCAGTACTTC. Translation gives CASSLARSGEQYF.